The present T cell receptor (beta chain) was sequenced within a study of regulatory T cells in long-lasting Graves disease. This clonotype was seen repeatedly, ten times or more. The antigen remains undetermined. The CDR3 length is 15 residues. V gave up 7 bases and J gave up 4 bases, with 20 bases separating them. The germline gives CDR1 MNHEY, CDR2 SVGEGT. Indicated time point: newly diagnosed GD, antithyroid drugs for less than 3 months. TCR sequences were obtained from RNA taken from PBMCs. According to the study, TCR beta libraries were built with iRepertoire HTBI primers and CDR3-region Arm-PCR. From the multiplex PCR reads, TCRdb called clonotypes with MiXCR, one entry per CDR3 protein. The data hold a few hundred thousand distinct CDR3 sequences, with around 17% observed a single time. Study-level findings and limits: No thyroid tissue was studied; the work used peripheral blood only.

Another study also made use of these data, one on T cells in Graves' hyperthyroidism and ophthalmopathy.

Material: peripheral blood mononuclear cells (PBMCs), obtained at new diagnosis, from a patient treated with antithyroid drugs. The clonotype was recovered from a man in his forties or fifties with Graves disease. This rearrangement joins TRBV6-2 or TRBV6-3 to TRBJ2-7, with D possibly matching TRBD1 (5 bases). Written as DNA, the CDR3 is TGTGCCAGCAAACCCGACAGCTATACCCCTTACGAGCAGTACTTC. This translates into CASKPDSYTPYEQYF.